There are a few counts of the clone carrying this TCR beta chain. This sample was included in a study of blood T cell repertoires in COVID-19. Study details: Sample material is recorded as cDNA or gDNA derived from T cells, B-cell-depleted T cells, or PBMCs.

Original analysis: It was from reference gene primer amplification that nucleated cell counts were estimated. Only in-frame clones appear in the TCRdb table, and some are missing; sequencing was by immunoSEQ multiplex PCR. The V and J calls and the clone size are those of that table, but D and trimming were determined from the DNA. This table holds fewer than 70,000 clones, more than 80% found once. Germline loops: CDR1 LGHDT, CDR2 YNNKEL (reference sequence). Trimming shortened V by 3 bases and J by 4 bases, and 15 bases separated the two germline ends. CDR3 size: 15 residues. The V and J genes are TRBV3-1 (or the pseudogene TRBV3-2) and TRBJ2-5; TRBD1 is a possible D gene (5 bases). The sequence came from an elderly woman with active COVID-19. Input material: peripheral blood. In nucleotides, the CDR3 is TGTGCCAGCAGCCAGATTGCAGGGAAGGGAGAGACCCAGTACTTC. It is translated as CASSQIAGKGETQYF.